One sample yielded the 8 T cell receptor beta chains listed below, sequenced in a study of T cells after yellow fever vaccination. TCRdb re-called the 5' RACE reads with MiXCR, one entry per CDR3 protein. In the table there are 250,000 to 300,000 distinct CDR3 sequences, roughly 5% of which are singletons. This material consisted of CD4+ T cells sorted from PBMCs, taken on the day of the yellow fever booster vaccination. The receptors were sampled from a man between 18 and 29 years old who received the YFV17D yellow fever vaccine.

A few counts support this clonotype. The chain is built from TRBV6-1 and TRBJ1-3, with 7 bases aligning to TRBD1. The CDR3 is 17 amino acids. J gave up 2 bases and V 6 bases, and 13 bases lay outside the gene matches. The germline V gene has CDR1 MNHNS and CDR2 SASEGT. The CDR3 DNA reads TGTGCCAGCAGACCCACCTACAGGGGTATGACTGGAAACACCATATATTTT. Protein sequence: CASRPTYRGMTGNTIYF.

This clonotype occurred a few times. The rearrangement links TRBV7-2 to TRBJ1-2; D call uncertain. The CDR3 has 13 residues. In germline, CDR1 is SGHTA, CDR2 FQGNSA. Trimming took off 3 bases at V and 4 bases at J, with 9 bases between the two ends. CDR3 DNA sequence: TGTGCCAGCAGCTTTGTCAGCTTCTATGGCTACACCTTC. This codes for CASSFVSFYGYTF. The full variable domain, completed using reference TRBV7-2 and TRBJ1-2, is GAGVSQSPSNKVTEKGKDVELRCDPISGHTALYWYRQSLGQGLEFLIYFQGNSAPDKSGLPSDRFSAERTGGSVSTLTIQRTQQEDSAVYLCASSFVSFYGYTFGSGTRLTVV.

This clonotype appeared a few times. The gene calls are TRBV4-1 and TRBJ1-6; 7 bases agree with TRBD1. Germline trimming cut 1 base from V and 5 bases from J; bases unmatched to any gene: 2. Germline V gene data show CDR1 as MGHRA and CDR2 as YSYEKL. There are 15 residues in the CDR3. In DNA, the CDR3 is TGCGCCAGCAGCCAAGTAACAGGGGATAATTCACCCCTCCACTTT. Translated: CASSQVTGDNSPLHF.

This sequence joins TRBV4-2 and TRBJ1-1; no reliable D call. Germline assignment: CDR1 LGHNA and CDR2 YNFKEQ. The CDR3 spans 13 residues. The V and J ends lost 4 bases and 5 bases respectively, with 11 bases between them. CDR3 nucleotides: TGTGCCAGCAGCCGAAGAGGAGGGACTGAAGCTTTCTTT. This codes for CASSRRGGTEAFF.

A note on this clonotype: The junction and the germline gene differ at one end; a read error may be behind it. The chain combines TRBV2 with TRBJ2-3; D possibly corresponds to TRBD2 (6 bases). The CDR3 runs to 14 residues. CDR1 and CDR2 from the germline V gene are SNHLY and FYNNEI. CDR3 sequence (DNA): TGTGCCAGCAGTTATGGGACTCGCACAGATACGCAGTTTTTT. Translation: CASSYGTRTDTQFF.

The chain recombines TRBV7-9 with TRBJ2-5, with a weak D call TRBD2 (6 bases). This CDR3 has 17 residues. The ends were cut back, 6 bases at V and 0 bases at J, with 20 bases in the middle. Per the germline V gene, CDR1 is SEHNR and CDR2 is FQNEAQ (reference sequence). DNA of the CDR3: TGTGCCAGCAGTCAGCTAGCGCGTGGTGATGACCAAGAGACCCAGTACTTC. Amino acid sequence: CASSQLARGDDQETQYF.

The rearrangement links TRBV6-5 to TRBJ2-1, with D maybe TRBD1 (5 bases). Deletions cut 5 bases from V and 13 bases from J, with 18 bases between. Germline V gene lookup returns CDR1 MNHEY and CDR2 SVGAGI. The CDR3 totals 13 residues. CDR3 region: CASSATGRRNQFF. As DNA, the CDR3 is TGTGCCAGCAGTGCCACAGGCAGACGTAATCAGTTCTTC.

The chain couples TRBV5-1 to TRBJ1-5; possible D gene TRBD1, 5 bases. Germline CDR1 and CDR2: SGHRS and YFSETQ. The CDR3 is 12 residues long. Trimming pared 3 bases from V and 10 bases from J, leaving 11 bases between. The CDR3 DNA follows: TGCGCCAGCAGCTCCGGGGCCGGACCCCAGCATTTT. Translation: CASSSGAGPQHF.